The 3 T cell receptor beta chains below were found in one sample sequenced in a study of T-cell reconstitution after alpha-beta-depleted transplantation in children. A TCRbeta library incorporating unique molecular identifiers was prepared. A single record per CDR3 protein comes from TCRdb applying MiXCR to the PCR reads. The sample has some 600,000 distinct CDR3 sequences, approximately 16% seen once. The source was PBMCs from the stem cell graft donor, collected from the stem cell graft. These receptors came from a human donor who donated a stem cell graft to a child with acute myeloid leukemia.

This clonotype was observed many times. This rearrangement joins TRBV6-1 to TRBJ1-6; D is unclear. The V gene's germline CDR1 is MNHNS and CDR2 SASEGT. The CDR3 is 15 amino acids. Between the trimmed V and J ends, which lost 8 bases and 13 bases, there was a span of 24 bases. CDR3 in DNA: TGTGCCAGCTCGAAAACGGGCCGAACCCTCACCCCCCTCCACTTT. Protein: CASSKTGRTLTPLHF.

This clonotype was picked up a small number of times. CDR3 bases: TGTGCCACCGCTAGGGGGTCCGGATATAGCAATCAGCCCCAGCATTTT. This translates into CATARGSGYSNQPQHF. This chain links TRBV24-1 with TRBJ1-5; tentative D call: TRBD1 (6 bases). This CDR3 is built from 16 residues. Germline loops: CDR1 KGHDR, CDR2 SFDVKD. V shed 9 bases and J shed 0 bases, with 17 bases lying between them.

This clonotype came up a few times. The chain couples TRBV6-2 or TRBV6-3 to TRBJ2-4; TRBD1 might be the D (6 bases). Germline values: CDR1 MNHEY, CDR2 SVGEGT. The V gene lost 3 bases and the J gene lost 1 base, with 16 bases spanning the gap. CDR3 length equals 17 residues. The CDR3 nucleotides are TGTGCCAGCAGTTATGCCCGGCAGGGGTTGGCCAAAAACATTCAGTACTTC. This encodes CASSYARQGLAKNIQYF.